Listed here are 16 T cell receptor beta chains from one sample, sequenced in a study of cytomegalovirus exposure and HLA in healthy donors. In the PCR, 60 Vbeta and 13 Jbeta primers were used. Sequencing was performed with immunoSEQ multiplex PCR; in TCRdb, only in-frame clones are kept and a portion is missing. Among about 18,000 clones listed, about 74% were seen once. The sequenced sample was PBMCs. The receptors come from a man aged 18 to 30 in good health and CMV-seronegative.

This rearrangement joins TRBV6-1 to TRBJ1-5; maybe TRBD1 (5 bases). Trimming removed 2 bases at V and 5 bases at J, with 10 bases between. The CDR3 has 14 residues. Germline CDR1 MNHNS, CDR2 SASEGT. The CDR3 loop is CASSEQGRDQPQHF. CDR3 bases: TGTGCCAGCAGTGAACAGGGCCGGGATCAGCCCCAGCATTTT.

The chain carries TRBV4-1 and TRBJ1-4; D is ambiguous. CDR1 MGHRA and CDR2 YSYEKL come from the germline V gene. The CDR3 loop spans 13 amino acids. V lost 0 bases, J lost 6 bases, and 5 bases lay in between. CDR3 residues: CASSQESYEKLFF. Written as DNA, the CDR3 is TGCGCCAGCAGCCAAGAAAGCTATGAAAAACTGTTTTTT.

This chain connects TRBV29-1 to TRBJ1-2; tentatively, D is TRBD1 (6 bases). CDR1 is SQVTM, CDR2 ANQGSEA, per germline. Trimming shortened V by 2 bases and J by 3 bases, and 13 bases separated the two germline ends. The CDR3 has 14 amino acids. Here the CDR3 reads CSVERIAGDYGYTF. CDR3 nucleotide sequence: TGCAGCGTTGAAAGGATAGCAGGGGACTATGGCTACACCTTC.

The chain joins TRBV13 to TRBJ2-1; D gene uncertain. The V end lost 8 bases, the J end lost 3 bases, and 8 bases lay between the germline ends. The germline V gene encodes CDR1 PRHDT and CDR2 FYEKMQ (reference sequence). CDR3 length: 12 amino acids. The CDR3 coding sequence is TGTGCCAGCGGGCCCCTCTACAATGAGCAGTTCTTC. Its protein is CASGPLYNEQFF.

This chain uses TRBV4-3 with TRBJ1-5; tentatively, D is TRBD1 (5 bases). From germline, CDR1 is LGHNA and CDR2 YSLEER. This CDR3 has 14 residues. V was cut by 0 bases and J by 7 bases, with 10 bases left in between. The CDR3: CASSQDQGSQPQHF. DNA for the CDR3: TGCGCCAGCAGCCAAGATCAGGGTTCCCAGCCCCAGCATTTT.

The V call is TRBV5-6, the J call TRBJ2-7, with TRBD2 matching 10 bases. V dropped 2 bases and J dropped 4; count of bases not matched to a gene: 12. CDR3 size: 17 residues. Germline V gives CDR1 SGHDT, CDR2 YYEEEE. The CDR3 DNA follows: TGTGCCAGCAGCTTACGATCCAGCGGGAGGGCCGGGTACGAGCAGTACTTC. Residues: CASSLRSSGRAGYEQYF. Supplemented by reference TRBV5-6 and TRBJ2-7, the full variable domain reads DAGVTQSPTHLIKTRGQQVTLRCSPKSGHDTVSWYQQALGQGPQFIFQYYEEEERQRGNFPDRFSGHQFPNYSSELNVNALLLGDSALYLCASSLRSSGRAGYEQYFGPGTRLTVT.

In this sample, this clone turned up a few times. This chain joins TRBV6-5 and TRBJ2-7, with D maybe TRBD2 (6 bases). CDR1 MNHEY and CDR2 SVGAGI come from the germline V gene. V lost 2 bases and J lost 4, with 12 bases in between. This CDR3 has 14 residues. The CDR3 protein is CASSYPGLEYEQYF. CDR3 sequence (DNA): TGTGCCAGCAGTTACCCGGGACTCGAATACGAGCAGTACTTC.

V and J are TRBV9 and TRBJ2-7; TRBD2 aligns across 9 bases. The CDR3 runs 14 residues. Germline assignment: CDR1 SGDLS and CDR2 YYNGEE. V trimming: 4 bases; J trimming: 5 bases; junction bases outside the gene matches: 7. CDR3 protein: CASSPGLASHEQYF. The CDR3 DNA reads TGTGCCAGCAGCCCGGGACTAGCAAGTCACGAGCAGTACTTC.

The V and J genes are TRBV30 and TRBJ1-6, with 7 bases that match TRBD1. The germline gives CDR1 GTSNPN, CDR2 SVGIG (reference sequence). V gave up 6 bases and J gave up 4 bases; unmatched junction bases: 9. The CDR3 is 15 residues long. Written as DNA, the CDR3 is TGTGCCTGCTCCACAGGGGCCCTTTATAATTCACCCCTCCACTTT. Its protein product is CACSTGALYNSPLHF.

This rearrangement joins TRBV15 to TRBJ2-5; D might be TRBD2 (6 bases). The CDR3 length is 14 residues. CDR1 LNHNV and CDR2 YYDKDF come from the germline V gene (reference sequence). Trimming removed 8 bases at V and 3 bases at J, with 16 bases between. Here the CDR3 reads CATAEGTGEETQYF. In nucleotides, the CDR3 is TGTGCCACCGCGGAGGGGACGGGGGAAGAGACCCAGTACTTC.

The chain carries TRBV30 and TRBJ2-7, with D possibly TRBD2 on 6 matching bases. This CDR3 contains 13 residues. Germline V gives CDR1 GTSNPN, CDR2 SVGIG (reference sequence). With 2 bases removed from V and 2 bases from J, the gap between germline ends came to 10 bases. CDR3 nucleotide sequence: TGTGCCTGGAGTATCGGGGGACCCTACGAGCAGTACTTC. It codes for CAWSIGGPYEQYF.

The gene calls are TRBV30 and TRBJ2-1; TRBD2 matches 8 bases. From germline, CDR1 is GTSNPN and CDR2 SVGIG (reference sequence). The CDR3 consists of 14 residues. V dropped 2 bases and J dropped 4; count of bases not matched to a gene: 4. For the CDR3, the DNA is TGTGCCTGGAGTCGGGGCGGGGGGTACAATGAGCAGTTCTTC. Amino acids: CAWSRGGGYNEQFF. The variable domain in full, completed from reference TRBV30 and TRBJ2-1, reads SQTIHQWPATLVQPVGSPLSLECTVEGTSNPNLYWYRQAAGRGLQLLFYSVGIGQISSEVPQNLSASRPQDRQFILSSKKLLLSDSGFYLCAWSRGGGYNEQFFGPGTRLTVL.

This rearrangement joins TRBV6-1 to TRBJ1-5; 7 nucleotides line up with TRBD1. V lost 5 bases, J lost 3 bases, and 7 bases stayed unmatched. The CDR3 consists of 15 residues. Per germline, CDR1 MNHNS and CDR2 SASEGT. In nucleotides, the CDR3 is TGTGCCAGCAGTTCCGGGACAGTTTACAATCAGCCCCAGCATTTT. Protein product: CASSSGTVYNQPQHF.

This rearrangement joins TRBV27 to TRBJ2-7; 10 nucleotides line up with TRBD2. This CDR3 spans 15 amino acids. After removal of 5 bases from V and 0 bases from J, the junction contained 4 bases not matched to a gene. CDR1 and CDR2 (germline): MNHEY, SMNVEV (reference sequence). The DNA of the CDR3 is TGTGCCAGCAGTCCCGGGACTAGCGTCTCCTACGAGCAGTACTTC. This codes for CASSPGTSVSYEQYF.

J is TRBJ2-3 and V is TRBV6-5, with TRBD2 matching over 11 bases. Germline loops: CDR1 MNHEY, CDR2 SVGAGI. The CDR3 is 16 amino acids. J gave up 6 bases and V 2 bases, and 7 bases lay outside the gene matches. The CDR3 sequence: CASSYRGTSGTDTQYF. The CDR3 nucleotides read TGTGCCAGCAGTTACCGGGGGACTAGCGGAACTGATACGCAGTATTTT.

This sequence joins TRBV7-6 and TRBJ1-1; a weak D match, TRBD1 (6 bases). Per the germline V gene, CDR1 is SGHVS and CDR2 is FNYEAQ. Trimming took 10 bases from V and 2 from J, leaving 14 bases between them. The CDR3 sequence is 13 residues long. CDR3 DNA sequence: TGTGCCATCGCGACAGGACTTAACACTGAAGCTTTCTTT. Amino acid sequence: CAIATGLNTEAFF.